The 8 T cell receptor beta chains below were found in one sample sequenced in a study of blood T cell repertoires in COVID-19 (TCRdb year 2020). The library was generated by the immunoSEQ multiplex PCR assay. The source is immuneACCESS, and TCRdb retained only in-frame sequences with V and J called. Part of the clones is not carried over; for the studies checked, unresolved V genes explain less than half of this, and the remainder is unexplained. The sample table contains about 150,000 clones; only one count was recorded for 79% of them. The biggest ten clones account for 19% of the sample. Sequencing was performed on PBMCs or T cells enriched from blood (not recorded which). The receptors here all came from a woman in her 70s in a cohort exposed to, infected with or recovered from COVID-19 (not recorded which).

J is TRBJ1-1 and V is TRBV28, with 8 bases matching TRBD1. The CDR3 is 15 amino acids. The J segment lost 1 base and the V segment lost 3 bases, leaving 4 bases of the junction unmatched. CDR1 is MDHEN, CDR2 SYDVKM, per germline. The CDR3 DNA reads as TGTGCCAGCAGTTTCCCCGGACAGGGGAACACTGAAGCTTTCTTT. It is translated as CASSFPGQGNTEAFF.

The chain couples TRBV10-3 to TRBJ2-2; no clear D. Germline V gene lookup returns CDR1 ENHRY and CDR2 SYGVKD. V was pared by 6 bases and J by 3 bases, with 8 bases between. This CDR3 is built from 13 residues. The CDR3 protein is CAISYLDTGELFF. The CDR3 bases are TGTGCCATCAGCTACTTGGACACCGGGGAGCTGTTTTTT.

V usage is TRBV7-2 and J usage is TRBJ2-3; 13 bases fit TRBD2. V was pared by 4 bases and J by 6 bases, with 7 bases of the junction left unmatched. Germline V gene sequence: CDR1 SGHTA, CDR2 FQGNSA. CDR3 length equals 16 residues. CDR3 sequence: CASSSRLAGGGDTQYF. The CDR3 DNA is TGTGCCAGCAGCTCCCGACTAGCGGGAGGAGGGGATACGCAGTATTTT. Together with reference TRBV7-2 and TRBJ2-3, the CDR3 gives the full variable domain: GAGVSQSPSNKVTEKGKDVELRCDPISGHTALYWYRQSLGQGLEFLIYFQGNSAPDKSGLPSDRFSAERTGGSVSTLTIQRTQQEDSAVYLCASSSRLAGGGDTQYFGPGTRLTVL.

V gene TRBV10-3 combines with J gene TRBJ1-1; 9 bases agree with TRBD1. The V segment lost 6 bases and the J segment 5 bases; nucleotides outside the gene matches: 7. Germline loops: CDR1 ENHRY, CDR2 SYGVKD. The CDR3 loop spans 14 amino acids. The CDR3 loop reads CAISLGQGGTEAFF. CDR3 DNA: TGTGCCATCAGCCTGGGACAGGGAGGTACTGAAGCTTTCTTT.

The chain employs TRBV7-2 and TRBJ2-3; TRBD2 agrees at 9 bases. Germline V gene sequence: CDR1 SGHTA, CDR2 FQGNSA. V trimming: 6 bases; J trimming: 4 bases; junction bases outside the gene matches: 8. The CDR3 contains 15 residues. Written as DNA, the CDR3 is TGTGCCAGCAGGCGGGGACTAGCCTCGCCAGATACGCAGTATTTT. Encoded protein: CASRRGLASPDTQYF.

The rearrangement links TRBV2 to TRBJ2-1; unclear D gene. Trimming shortened V by 6 bases and J by 1 base, and 7 bases separated the two germline ends. The CDR3 has 13 residues. In germline, CDR1 is SNHLY, CDR2 FYNNEI. The CDR3 spells CASSDTSYNEQFF. DNA for the CDR3: TGTGCCAGCAGCGACACGTCCTACAATGAGCAGTTCTTC.

CDR3 region: CASSLLDRGTQPQHF. CDR3 bases: TGTGCCAGCAGCCTCCTGGACAGGGGAACTCAGCCCCAGCATTTT. This chain uses TRBV6-6 with TRBJ1-5; 9 bases match TRBD1. The CDR3 runs 15 residues. CDR1 MNHNY and CDR2 SVGAGI come from the germline V gene (reference sequence). The V segment lost 6 bases and the J segment 6 bases; nucleotides outside the gene matches: 9.

This chain links TRBV5-1 with TRBJ2-7; a possible D gene is TRBD2 (6 bases). Trimming stripped 4 bases from V and 0 bases from J, with 14 bases between. CDR3 length: 15 amino acids. Per germline, CDR1 SGHRS and CDR2 YFSETQ. This CDR3 reads CASSRAGLTSYEQYF. The CDR3, as DNA: TGCGCCAGCAGCCGGGCGGGATTGACCTCCTACGAGCAGTACTTC.